Here is one TCR beta chain with its context. The antigen is not known. Autoimmune disease history or systemic immunosuppression was exclusionary. The CDR3 is 14 amino acids. Germline V lookup: CDR1 SGHDT, CDR2 YYEEEE. Trimming stripped 1 base from V and 4 bases from J, with 11 bases between. This entry belongs to a study of OX40 agonist ivuxolimab in advanced cancers. Across the study: Under the entry rules, prior anti-PD-1, anti-PD-L1 or anti-CTLA-4 therapy was allowed, and approximately 40% had some.

Study outcomes and limitations: In the 0.1-3.0 mg/kg groups, partial responders showed among the lowest expansion. At 0.1 to 3.0 mg/kg, CD4+ and CD8+ blood T cells expanded clonally by week 6.

Sequencing used immunoSEQ multiplex PCR; TCRdb keeps in-frame clones, though not all of them. Altogether fewer than 85,000 clones are present, roughly 80% being singletons, with the ten largest covering about 1.6%. Sequenced material: CD4+ or CD8+ T cells sorted from blood, taken in a trial of the OX40 agonist ivuxolimab. The source of this sequence is an adult with an advanced solid tumor such as melanoma, head and neck, liver or kidney cancer. This chain uses TRBV5-6 with TRBJ1-1; D perhaps matches TRBD1 (6 bases). The CDR3 protein is CASSLSPGATEAFF. DNA of the CDR3: TGTGCCAGCAGCTTGTCCCCAGGGGCCACTGAAGCTTTCTTT. Together with reference TRBV5-6 and TRBJ1-1, the CDR3 gives the full variable domain: DAGVTQSPTHLIKTRGQQVTLRCSPKSGHDTVSWYQQALGQGPQFIFQYYEEEERQRGNFPDRFSGHQFPNYSSELNVNALLLGDSALYLCASSLSPGATEAFFGQGTRLTVV.